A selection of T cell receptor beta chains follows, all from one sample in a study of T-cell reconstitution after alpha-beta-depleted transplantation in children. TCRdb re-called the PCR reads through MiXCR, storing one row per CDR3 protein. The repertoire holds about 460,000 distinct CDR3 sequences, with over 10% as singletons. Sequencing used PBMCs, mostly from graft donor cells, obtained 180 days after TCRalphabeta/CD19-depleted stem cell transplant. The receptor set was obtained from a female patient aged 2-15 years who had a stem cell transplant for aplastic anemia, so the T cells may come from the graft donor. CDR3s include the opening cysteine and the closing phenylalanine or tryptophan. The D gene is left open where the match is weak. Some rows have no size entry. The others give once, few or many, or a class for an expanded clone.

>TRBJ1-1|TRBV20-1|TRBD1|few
CSADDRGQVTEAFF
TGCAGTGCCGACGACAGGGGGCAGGTCACTGAAGCTTTCTTT
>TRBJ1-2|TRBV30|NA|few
CAWSTGRYPSGYTF
TGTGCCTGGAGTACCGGACGGTACCCCAGCGGCTACACCTTC
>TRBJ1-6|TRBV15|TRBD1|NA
CATSRSGQAYSPLHF
TGTGCCACCAGCAGATCGGGACAGGCCTATTCACCCCTCCACTTT
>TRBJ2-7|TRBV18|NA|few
CASSLTGPHEQYF
TGTGCCAGCTCCCTCACAGGGCCCCACGAGCAGTACTTC
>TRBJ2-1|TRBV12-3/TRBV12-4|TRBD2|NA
CASSSPAAGGYNEQFF
TGTGCCAGCAGTTCCCCTGCTGCGGGAGGATACAATGAGCAGTTCTTC
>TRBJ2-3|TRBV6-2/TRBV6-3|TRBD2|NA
CASTPGLRSRTDTQYF
TGTGCCAGCACCCCGGGACTACGGTCGCGCACAGATACGCAGTATTTT
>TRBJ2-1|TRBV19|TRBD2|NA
CASSTRTSGILPSSYNEQFF
TGTGCCAGTAGTACGAGGACTAGCGGGATACTACCCTCCTCCTACAATGAGCAGTTCTTC
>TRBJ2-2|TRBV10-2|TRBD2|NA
CASELAGGPNTGELFF
TGCGCCAGCGAACTAGCGGGAGGGCCGAACACCGGGGAGCTGTTTTTT
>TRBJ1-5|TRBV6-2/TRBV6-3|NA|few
CASSYGGGPLGNQPQHF
TGTGCCAGCAGTTATGGAGGCGGACCTTTGGGAAATCAGCCCCAGCATTTT
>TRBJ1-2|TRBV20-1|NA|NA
CSAGRGYGYTF
TGCAGTGCCGGCAGGGGCTATGGCTACACCTTC
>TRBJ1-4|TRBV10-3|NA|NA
CAISQTVSVGKLFF
TGTGCCATCAGTCAGACAGTTTCTGTGGGGAAACTGTTTTTT
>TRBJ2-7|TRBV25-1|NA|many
CATLQGPSYEQYF
TGTGCCACTTTACAGGGACCCTCCTACGAGCAGTACTTC
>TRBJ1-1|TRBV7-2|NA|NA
CASTRGPGVGTEAFF
TGTGCCAGCACCCGGGGACCAGGAGTAGGGACTGAAGCTTTCTTT
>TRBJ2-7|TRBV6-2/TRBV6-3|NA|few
CASSYLSSVSEQYF
TGTGCCAGCAGTTACCTCTCTAGCGTTTCCGAGCAGTACTTC
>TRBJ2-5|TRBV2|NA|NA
CASIFMEETQYF
TGTGCCAGCATTTTCATGGAAGAGACCCAGTACTTC
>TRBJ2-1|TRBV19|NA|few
CASTISSVNEQFF
TGTGCCAGTACCATCTCTAGCGTGAATGAGCAGTTCTTC
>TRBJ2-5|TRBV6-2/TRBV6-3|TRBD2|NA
CASSSRTSGHQETQYF
TGTGCCAGCAGTTCCCGGACTAGCGGGCATCAAGAGACCCAGTACTTC
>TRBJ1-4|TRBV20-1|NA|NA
CSARYQGTEKLFF
TGCAGTGCTAGGTACCAGGGGACGGAGAAACTGTTTTTT
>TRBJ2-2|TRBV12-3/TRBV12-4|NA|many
CASWGVGELFF
TGTGCCAGCTGGGGTGTCGGGGAGCTGTTTTTT
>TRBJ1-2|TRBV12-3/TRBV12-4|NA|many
CASSPPGVSGYTF
TGTGCCAGCAGTCCCCCAGGGGTTAGCGGCTACACCTTC
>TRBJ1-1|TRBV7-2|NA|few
CASSLEGFPEAFF
TGTGCCAGCAGCTTAGAGGGGTTCCCTGAAGCTTTCTTT
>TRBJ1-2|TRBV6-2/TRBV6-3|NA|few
CASRETELLDGYTF
TGTGCCAGCCGGGAGACAGAACTTCTCGATGGCTACACCTTC
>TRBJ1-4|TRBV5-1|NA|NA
CASSFTGKEKLFF
TGCGCCAGCAGCTTTACCGGGAAGGAAAAACTGTTTTTT
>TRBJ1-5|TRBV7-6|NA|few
CASSPSGGSGNQPQHF
TGTGCCAGCAGCCCCTCCGGGGGCTCGGGCAATCAGCCCCAGCATTTT
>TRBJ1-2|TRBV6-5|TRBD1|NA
CASSTGAHYGYTF
TGTGCCAGCAGCACAGGGGCCCACTATGGCTACACCTTC
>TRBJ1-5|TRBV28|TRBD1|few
CASSSGGTDQPQHF
TGTGCCAGCAGTTCAGGTGGGACAGATCAGCCCCAGCATTTT
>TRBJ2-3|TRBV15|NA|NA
CATSSAALQSTDTQYF
TGTGCCACCAGCTCCGCGGCCCTGCAGTCCACAGATACGCAGTATTTT
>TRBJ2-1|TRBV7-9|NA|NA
CASSFHGARNEQFF
TGTGCCAGCAGCTTCCATGGGGCCCGCAATGAGCAGTTCTTC
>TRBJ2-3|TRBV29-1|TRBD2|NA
CSVEIRLAGSDTQYF
TGCAGCGTTGAAATTCGGCTAGCGGGATCAGATACGCAGTATTTT
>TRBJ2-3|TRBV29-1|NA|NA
CSVVGTGDTQYF
TGCAGCGTAGTTGGTACGGGAGATACGCAGTATTTT
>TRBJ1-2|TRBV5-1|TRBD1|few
CASSSHLGQRNSNYGYTF
TGCGCCAGCAGCTCACACCTGGGACAGCGGAATTCTAACTATGGCTACACCTTC
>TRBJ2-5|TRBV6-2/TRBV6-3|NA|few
CASSRLEETQYF
TGTGCCAGCAGTAGACTTGAAGAGACCCAGTACTTC
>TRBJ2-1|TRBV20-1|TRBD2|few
CSARDQGTSGSYNEQFF
TGCAGTGCTAGAGATCAGGGGACTAGCGGCTCCTACAATGAGCAGTTCTTC
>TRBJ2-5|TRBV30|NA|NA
CAWSGSSSVETQYF
TGTGCCTGGAGTGGCAGTTCCAGCGTGGAGACCCAGTACTTC
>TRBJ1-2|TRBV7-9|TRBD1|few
CASSFPGQMNYGYTF
TGTGCCAGCAGCTTCCCGGGACAGATGAACTATGGCTACACCTTC
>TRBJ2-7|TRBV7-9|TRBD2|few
CASSLGLAGGPDCEQYF
TGTGCCAGCAGCTTAGGGCTAGCGGGAGGCCCTGACTGCGAGCAGTACTTC
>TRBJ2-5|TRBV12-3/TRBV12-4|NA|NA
CASSPGGGGATETQYF
TGTGCCAGCAGTCCCGGGGGTGGAGGGGCCACAGAGACCCAGTACTTC
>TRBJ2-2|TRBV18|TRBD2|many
CASSQTSGNTGELFF
TGTGCCAGCTCACAAACTAGCGGCAACACCGGGGAGCTGTTTTTT
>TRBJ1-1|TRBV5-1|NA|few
CASSSGDRPNTEAFF
TGCGCCAGCAGCTCGGGAGACAGGCCGAACACTGAAGCTTTCTTT
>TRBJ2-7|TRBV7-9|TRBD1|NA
CASGQGAYEQYF
TGTGCCAGCGGACAGGGGGCCTACGAGCAGTACTTC
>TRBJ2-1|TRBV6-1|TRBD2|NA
CASSQISGRADEQFF
TGTGCCAGCAGTCAAATTAGCGGGAGGGCCGATGAGCAGTTCTTC
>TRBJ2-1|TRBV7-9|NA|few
CASSFRLPLNNEQFF
TGTGCCAGCAGCTTTCGATTACCGCTTAACAATGAGCAGTTCTTC
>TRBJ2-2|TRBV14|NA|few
CASSQVVTGELFF
TGTGCCAGCAGCCAAGTTGTCACCGGGGAGCTGTTTTTT
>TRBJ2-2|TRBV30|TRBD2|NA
CAWSFGTSGGSTGELFF
TGTGCCTGGAGCTTCGGGACTAGCGGGGGGAGCACCGGGGAGCTGTTTTTT
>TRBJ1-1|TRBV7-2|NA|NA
CASSITRNTEAFF
TGTGCCAGCAGCATCACAAGGAACACTGAAGCTTTCTTT
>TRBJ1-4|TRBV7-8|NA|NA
CASTLHAGFNEKLFF
TGTGCCAGCACCCTCCATGCAGGTTTTAATGAAAAACTGTTTTTT
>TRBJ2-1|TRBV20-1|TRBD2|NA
CSARRTSVYNEQFF
TGCAGTGCTAGAAGGACTAGCGTTTACAATGAGCAGTTCTTC
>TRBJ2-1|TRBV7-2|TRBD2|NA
CASSSSGRIYNEQFF
TGTGCCAGCAGTTCTAGCGGGAGGATATACAATGAGCAGTTCTTC
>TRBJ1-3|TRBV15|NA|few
CATSRDRANTIYF
TGTGCCACCAGCAGAGATCGGGCGAACACCATATATTTT
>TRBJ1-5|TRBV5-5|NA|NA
CASSSWGGRAGGNQPQHF
TGTGCCAGCAGCTCTTGGGGGGGCAGGGCGGGCGGTAACCAGCCCCAGCATTTT
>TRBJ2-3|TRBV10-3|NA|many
CAISDPWTSTDTQYF
TGTGCCATCAGTGACCCTTGGACTAGCACAGATACGCAGTATTTT
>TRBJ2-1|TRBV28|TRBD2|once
CASSFPVGAGGRDEQFF
TGTGCCAGCAGTTTCCCGGTAGGAGCGGGAGGTCGGGATGAGCAGTTCTTC